This T cell receptor beta chain was documented in a study of T cells in Graves' hyperthyroidism and ophthalmopathy. Study observations and caveats: Progression to ophthalmopathy was predicted a median of roughly seven months early. Among clonotypes expanded in thyroid above 0.001, most were also found in blood.

The diagnostic basis comprised clinical symptoms, serum thyroxine and TRAb, thyroid ultrasound and orbital computed tomography. The PBMCs had their origin in 10 ml of fresh peripheral blood. The source material, RNA transcripts, was used to amplify TCR beta CDR3 regions. The HTBI primer set was used in a first-round RT-PCR of the TCR CDR3. TCRdb analysed the multiplex PCR reads with MiXCR anew, one entry per CDR3 protein. The repertoire includes 250,000 to 300,000 distinct CDR3 sequences, about a sixth of them detected once, and approximately 60% sits in the top ten. This clonotype has ten or more counts. The antigen remains undetermined. This CDR3 contains 13 residues. V lost 6 bases and J lost 5, with 12 bases in between. Germline-derived CDR1 and CDR2 are MNHEY and SVGEGT.

Sequencing input: blood. The TCR sequence derives from a woman in her sixties with Graves' ophthalmopathy. The rearrangement links TRBV6-2 or TRBV6-3 to TRBJ2-3, with D uncertain. This chain's CDR3 is CASSRGLQDTQYF. The CDR3 DNA follows: TGTGCCAGCAGCCGAGGCCTGCAAGATACGCAGTATTTT.